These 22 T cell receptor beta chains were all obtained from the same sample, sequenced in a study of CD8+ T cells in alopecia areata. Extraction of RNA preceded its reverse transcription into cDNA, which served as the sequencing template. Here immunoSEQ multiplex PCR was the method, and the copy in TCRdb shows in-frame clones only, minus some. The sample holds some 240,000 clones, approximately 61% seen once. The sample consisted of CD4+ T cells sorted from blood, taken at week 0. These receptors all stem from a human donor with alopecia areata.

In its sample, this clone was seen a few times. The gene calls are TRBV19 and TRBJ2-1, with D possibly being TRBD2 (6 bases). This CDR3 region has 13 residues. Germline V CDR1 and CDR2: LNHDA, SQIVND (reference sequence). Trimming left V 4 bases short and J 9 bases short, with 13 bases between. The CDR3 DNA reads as TGTGCCAGTAGTAGGGGGATCGGGGGTGAGCAGTTCTTC. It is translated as CASSRGIGGEQFF.

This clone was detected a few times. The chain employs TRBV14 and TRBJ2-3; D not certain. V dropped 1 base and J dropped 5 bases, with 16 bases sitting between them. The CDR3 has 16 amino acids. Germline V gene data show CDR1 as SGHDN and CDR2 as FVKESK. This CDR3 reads CASSQGGRTFGDTQYF. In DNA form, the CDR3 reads TGTGCCAGCAGCCAAGGAGGTCGGACCTTCGGAGATACGCAGTATTTT.

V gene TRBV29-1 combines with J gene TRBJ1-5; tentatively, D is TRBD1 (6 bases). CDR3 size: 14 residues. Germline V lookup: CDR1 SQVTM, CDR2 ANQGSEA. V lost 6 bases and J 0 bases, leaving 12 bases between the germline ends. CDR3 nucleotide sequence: TGCAGCGTGGGGGCAGGCCATAGCAATCAGCCCCAGCATTTT. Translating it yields CSVGAGHSNQPQHF.

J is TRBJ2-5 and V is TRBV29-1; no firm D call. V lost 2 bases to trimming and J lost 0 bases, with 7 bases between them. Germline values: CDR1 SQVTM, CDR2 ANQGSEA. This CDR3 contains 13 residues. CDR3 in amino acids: CSVENRHQETQYF. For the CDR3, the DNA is TGCAGCGTTGAAAATCGACACCAAGAGACCCAGTACTTC. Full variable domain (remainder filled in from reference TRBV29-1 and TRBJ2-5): SAVISQKPSRDICQRGTSLTIQCQVDSQVTMMFWYRQQPGQSLTLIATANQGSEATYESGFVIDKFPISRPNLTFSTLTVSNMSPEDSSIYLCSVENRHQETQYFGPGTRLLVL.

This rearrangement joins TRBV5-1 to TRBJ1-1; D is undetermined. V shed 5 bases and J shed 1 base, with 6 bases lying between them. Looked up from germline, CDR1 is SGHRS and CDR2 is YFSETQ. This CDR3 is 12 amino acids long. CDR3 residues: CASRTENTEAFF. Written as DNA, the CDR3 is TGCGCCAGCAGGACTGAGAACACTGAAGCTTTCTTT.

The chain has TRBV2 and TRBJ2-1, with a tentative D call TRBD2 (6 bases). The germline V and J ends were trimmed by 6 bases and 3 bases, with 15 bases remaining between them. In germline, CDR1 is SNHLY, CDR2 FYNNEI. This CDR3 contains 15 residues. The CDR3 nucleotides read TGTGCCAGCAGGCTCCGGGACTCCGACTACAATGAGCAGTTCTTC. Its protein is CASRLRDSDYNEQFF.

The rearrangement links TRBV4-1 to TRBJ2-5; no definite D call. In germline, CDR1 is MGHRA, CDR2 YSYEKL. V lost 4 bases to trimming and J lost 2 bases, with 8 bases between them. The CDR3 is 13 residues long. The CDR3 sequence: CASSLLEQETQYF. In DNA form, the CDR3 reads TGCGCCAGCAGCCTGCTGGAACAAGAGACCCAGTACTTC.

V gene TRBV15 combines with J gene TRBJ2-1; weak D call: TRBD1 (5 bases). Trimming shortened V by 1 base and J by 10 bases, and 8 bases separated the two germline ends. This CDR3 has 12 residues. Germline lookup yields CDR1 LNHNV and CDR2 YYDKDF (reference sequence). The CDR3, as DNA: TGTGCCACCAGCAGAGTCCAGGGAGAGCAGTTCTTC. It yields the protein CATSRVQGEQFF.

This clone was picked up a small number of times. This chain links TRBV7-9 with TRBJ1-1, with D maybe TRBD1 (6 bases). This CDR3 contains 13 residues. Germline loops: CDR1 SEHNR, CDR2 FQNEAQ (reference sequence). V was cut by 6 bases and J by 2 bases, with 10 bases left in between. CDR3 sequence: CASSPGANTEAFF. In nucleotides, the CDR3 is TGTGCCAGCAGTCCAGGGGCAAACACTGAAGCTTTCTTT.

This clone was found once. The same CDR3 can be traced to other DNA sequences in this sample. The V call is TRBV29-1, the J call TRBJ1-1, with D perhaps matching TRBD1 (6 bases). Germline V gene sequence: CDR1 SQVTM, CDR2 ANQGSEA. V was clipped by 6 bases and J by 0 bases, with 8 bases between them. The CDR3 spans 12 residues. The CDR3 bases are TGCAGCGTGGGGGGCATGAACACTGAAGCTTTCTTT. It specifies CSVGGMNTEAFF.

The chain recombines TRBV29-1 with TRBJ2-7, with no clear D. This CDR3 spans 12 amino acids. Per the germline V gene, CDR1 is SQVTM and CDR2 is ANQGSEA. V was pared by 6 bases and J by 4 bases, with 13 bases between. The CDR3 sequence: CSVGAMSYEQYF. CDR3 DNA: TGCAGCGTCGGAGCAATGAGTTACGAGCAGTACTTC.

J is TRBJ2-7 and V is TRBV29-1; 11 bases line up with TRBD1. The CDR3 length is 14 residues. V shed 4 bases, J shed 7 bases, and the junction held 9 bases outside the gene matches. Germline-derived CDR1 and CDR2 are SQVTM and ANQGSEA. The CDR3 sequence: CSVGSGTGGVEQYF. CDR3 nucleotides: TGCAGCGTTGGCTCCGGGACAGGGGGGGTGGAGCAGTACTTC.

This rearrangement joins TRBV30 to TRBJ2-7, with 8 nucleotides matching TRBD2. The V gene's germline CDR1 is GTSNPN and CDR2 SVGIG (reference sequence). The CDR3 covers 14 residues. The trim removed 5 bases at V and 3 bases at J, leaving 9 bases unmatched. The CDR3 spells CAWARGGSYYEQYF. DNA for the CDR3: TGTGCCTGGGCACGGGGGGGATCCTACTACGAGCAGTACTTC. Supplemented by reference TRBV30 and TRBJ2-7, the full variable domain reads SQTIHQWPATLVQPVGSPLSLECTVEGTSNPNLYWYRQAAGRGLQLLFYSVGIGQISSEVPQNLSASRPQDRQFILSSKKLLLSDSGFYLCAWARGGSYYEQYFGPGTRLTVT.

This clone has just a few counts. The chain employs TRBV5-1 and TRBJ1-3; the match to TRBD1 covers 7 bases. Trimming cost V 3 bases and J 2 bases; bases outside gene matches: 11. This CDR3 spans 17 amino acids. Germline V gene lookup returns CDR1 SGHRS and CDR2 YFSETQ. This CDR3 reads CASSWGPDRDAGNTIYF. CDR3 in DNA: TGCGCCAGCAGCTGGGGACCTGACAGGGACGCTGGAAACACCATATATTTT.

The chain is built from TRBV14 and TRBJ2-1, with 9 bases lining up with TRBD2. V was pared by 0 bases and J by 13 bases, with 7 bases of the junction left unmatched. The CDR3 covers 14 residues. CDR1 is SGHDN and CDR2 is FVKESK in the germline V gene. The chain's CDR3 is CASSQDWAGGPQFF. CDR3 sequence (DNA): TGTGCCAGCAGCCAAGACTGGGCGGGAGGGCCCCAGTTCTTC.

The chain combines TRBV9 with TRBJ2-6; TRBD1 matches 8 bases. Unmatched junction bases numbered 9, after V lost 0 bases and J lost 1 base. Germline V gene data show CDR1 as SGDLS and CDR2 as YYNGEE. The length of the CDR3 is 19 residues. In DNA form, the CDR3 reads TGTGCCAGCAGCGTAGTACGGGACAGGATGATATCTGGGGCCAACGTCCTGACTTTC. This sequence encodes CASSVVRDRMISGANVLTF.

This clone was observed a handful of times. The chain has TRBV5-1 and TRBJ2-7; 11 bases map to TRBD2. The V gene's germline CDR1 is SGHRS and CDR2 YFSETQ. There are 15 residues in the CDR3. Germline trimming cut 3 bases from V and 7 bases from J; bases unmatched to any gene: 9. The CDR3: CASSSRGSGREEQYF. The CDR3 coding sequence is TGCGCCAGCAGCTCCCGGGGTAGCGGGAGGGAAGAGCAGTACTTC.

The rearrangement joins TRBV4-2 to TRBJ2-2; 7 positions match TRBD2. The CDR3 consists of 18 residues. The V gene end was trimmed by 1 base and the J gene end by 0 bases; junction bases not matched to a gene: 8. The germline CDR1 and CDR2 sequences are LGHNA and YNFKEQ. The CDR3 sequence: CASSQGWASGANTGELFF. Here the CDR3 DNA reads TGTGCCAGCAGCCAAGGTTGGGCTAGCGGAGCGAACACCGGGGAGCTGTTTTTT.

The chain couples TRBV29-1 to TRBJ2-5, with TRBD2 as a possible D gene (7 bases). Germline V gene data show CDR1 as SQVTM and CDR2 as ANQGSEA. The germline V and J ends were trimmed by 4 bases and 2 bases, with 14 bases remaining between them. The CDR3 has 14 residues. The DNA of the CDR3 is TGCAGCGTTGTAGTGAGGGGGGGGCAAGAGACCCAGTACTTC. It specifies CSVVVRGGQETQYF. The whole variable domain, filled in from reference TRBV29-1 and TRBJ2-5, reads SAVISQKPSRDICQRGTSLTIQCQVDSQVTMMFWYRQQPGQSLTLIATANQGSEATYESGFVIDKFPISRPNLTFSTLTVSNMSPEDSSIYLCSVVVRGGQETQYFGPGTRLLVL.

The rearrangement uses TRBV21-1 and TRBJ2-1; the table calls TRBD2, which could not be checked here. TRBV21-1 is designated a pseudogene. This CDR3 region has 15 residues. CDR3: CASSKGGRSYNEQFF. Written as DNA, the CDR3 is TGTGCCAGCAGCAAAGGCGGCAGATCCTACAATGAGCAGTTCTTC.

Here the CDR3 DNA reads TGTGCCAGCAGCGTAGGTTGGCAGGGCACTGAAGCTTTCTTT. Translating gives CASSVGWQGTEAFF. This rearrangement joins TRBV9 to TRBJ1-1, with TRBD1 as a possible D gene (5 bases). V shed 0 bases and J shed 4 bases, with 10 bases lying between them. Germline loops: CDR1 SGDLS, CDR2 YYNGEE. The CDR3 has 14 amino acids.

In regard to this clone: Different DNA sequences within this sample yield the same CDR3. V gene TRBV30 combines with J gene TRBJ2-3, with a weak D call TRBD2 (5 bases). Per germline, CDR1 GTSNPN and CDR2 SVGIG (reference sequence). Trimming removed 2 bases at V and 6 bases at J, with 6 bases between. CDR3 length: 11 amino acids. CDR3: CAWSPSDTQYF. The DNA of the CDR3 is TGTGCCTGGAGTCCTAGCGATACGCAGTATTTT.